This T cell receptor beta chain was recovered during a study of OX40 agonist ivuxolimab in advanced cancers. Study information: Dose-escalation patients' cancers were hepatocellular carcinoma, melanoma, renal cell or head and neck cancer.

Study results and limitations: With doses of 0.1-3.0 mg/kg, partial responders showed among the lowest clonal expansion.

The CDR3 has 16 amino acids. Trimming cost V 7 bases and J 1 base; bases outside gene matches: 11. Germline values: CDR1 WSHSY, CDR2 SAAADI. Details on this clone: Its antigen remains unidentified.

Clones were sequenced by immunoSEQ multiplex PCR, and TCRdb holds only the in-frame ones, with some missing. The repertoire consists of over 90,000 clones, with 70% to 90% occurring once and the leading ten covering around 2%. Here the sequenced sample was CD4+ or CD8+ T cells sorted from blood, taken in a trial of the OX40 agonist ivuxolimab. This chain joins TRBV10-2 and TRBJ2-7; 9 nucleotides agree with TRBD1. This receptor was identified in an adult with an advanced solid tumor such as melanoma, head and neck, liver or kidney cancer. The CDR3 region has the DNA TGCGCCAGCACCGATCCGGGGACAGGGCGTTCCTACGAGCAGTACTTC. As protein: CASTDPGTGRSYEQYF.